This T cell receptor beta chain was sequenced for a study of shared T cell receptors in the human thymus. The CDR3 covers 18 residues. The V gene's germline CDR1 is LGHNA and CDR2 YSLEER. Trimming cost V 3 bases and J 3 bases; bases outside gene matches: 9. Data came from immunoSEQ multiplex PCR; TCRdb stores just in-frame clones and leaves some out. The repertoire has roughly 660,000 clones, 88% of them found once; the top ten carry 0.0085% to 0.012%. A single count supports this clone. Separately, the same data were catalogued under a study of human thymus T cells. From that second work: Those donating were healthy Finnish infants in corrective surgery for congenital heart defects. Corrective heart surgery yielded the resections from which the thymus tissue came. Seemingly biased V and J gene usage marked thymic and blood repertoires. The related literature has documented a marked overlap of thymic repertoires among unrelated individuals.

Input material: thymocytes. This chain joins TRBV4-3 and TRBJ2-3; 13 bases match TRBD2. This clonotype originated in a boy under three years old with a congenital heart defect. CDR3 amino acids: CASSQAVRTSGRTDTQYF. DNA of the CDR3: TGCGCCAGCAGCCAGGCAGTCCGGACTAGCGGGAGAACAGATACGCAGTATTTT.